This is a list of T cell receptor beta chains from one sample in a study of blood T cell repertoires in COVID-19. The protocol was immunoSEQ multiplex PCR, while the TCRdb copy is restricted to in-frame clones and leaves out a portion. The data show approximately 73,000 clones, about 89% seen once. The sequencing sample was made of peripheral blood. Every receptor here comes from a woman aged 60-70 years with acute or convalescent COVID-19. Both conserved end residues are part of each CDR3. The D gene is left open where the match is weak. Size values are once, few and many counts, or a class for expanded clones, and some rows have none.

D gene	clone size	V gene	J gene	CDR3 DNA	CDR3 protein
.	.	TRBV2	TRBJ1-2	TGTGCCAGCAGCCTACTACCTACGGGGGGAGGCTACACCTTC	CASSLLPTGGGYTF
TRBD2	.	TRBV29-1	TRBJ2-5	TGCAGCGTTGGGGTAGCGGGAGGGGAAGAGACCCAGTACTTC	CSVGVAGGEETQYF
.	.	TRBV16	TRBJ1-4	TGTGCCAGCAGCCCCACACGAAGCGTAAATGAAAAACTGTTTTTT	CASSPTRSVNEKLFF
TRBD1	.	TRBV28	TRBJ1-3	TGTGCCAGCAACACTCCCGGGACAGGGCACCTCTCTGGAAACACCATATATTTT	CASNTPGTGHLSGNTIYF
.	.	TRBV7-3	TRBJ1-1	TGTGCCAGCAGCTTATCGGCGGCGGATGAAGCTTTCTTT	CASSLSAADEAFF
.	.	TRBV7-9	TRBJ2-5	TGTGCCAGCAGCCCTATGATGGTGACTACTCCGGGGACCCAGTACTTC	CASSPMMVTTPGTQYF
TRBD2	once	TRBV3-1/TRBV3-2	TRBJ2-2	TGTGCCAGCAGCCAAGGCGGGAGGGCCGGGGAGCTGTTTTTT	CASSQGGRAGELFF
.	.	TRBV7-2	TRBJ1-6	TGTGCCAGCAGCTTGTACGGGGGTGGTAATTCACCCCTCCACTTT	CASSLYGGGNSPLHF
TRBD1	.	TRBV10-2	TRBJ1-1	TGCGCCAGCAGTGAGCCCGGACAGGGGAACACTGAAGCTTTCTTT	CASSEPGQGNTEAFF
TRBD1	.	TRBV5-4	TRBJ2-1	TGTGCCAGCAGCCCAGACAGGGGGCGCTCCCATGAGCAGTTCTTC	CASSPDRGRSHEQFF
.	.	TRBV29-1	TRBJ2-1	TGCAGCGTTGTTAGCAGGGTTTATGAGCAGTTCTTC	CSVVSRVYEQFF
TRBD1	.	TRBV4-2	TRBJ2-7	TGTGCCAGCAGCCGTCGGGACAGCTCCTACGAGCAGTACTTC	CASSRRDSSYEQYF
TRBD1	.	TRBV7-6	TRBJ1-1	TGTGCCAGCAGCTTGTTGGGCGGGACAGGGAACACTGAAGCTTTCTTT	CASSLLGGTGNTEAFF
.	once	TRBV3-1/TRBV3-2	TRBJ1-5	TGTGCCAGCAGCCTAAAGTGGGGGGTGGATACGCCCCAGCATTTT	CASSLKWGVDTPQHF
TRBD2	.	TRBV6-2/TRBV6-3	TRBJ2-1	TGTGCCAGCGGCCGGGGGGAGTTCTACAATGAGCAGTTCTTC	CASGRGEFYNEQFF
TRBD1	.	TRBV9	TRBJ2-7	TGTGCCAGCAGCGTAGGAGAGGGACAGGGGATCTACGAGCAGTACTTC	CASSVGEGQGIYEQYF
.	.	TRBV3-1/TRBV3-2	TRBJ1-2	TGTGCCAGCAGCCAAGGGCCACAGGCCCTGAAGGATGGCTACACCTTC	CASSQGPQALKDGYTF
.	.	TRBV28	TRBJ1-2	TGTGCCAGCTCCACACACCCAGGTCTTAACTATGGCTACACCTTC	CASSTHPGLNYGYTF
TRBD2	.	TRBV19	TRBJ2-1	TGTGCCAGTTCCCTCGGCGGGGAAGCGGGGTCCTACAATGAGCAGTTCTTC	CASSLGGEAGSYNEQFF
.	.	TRBV7-2	TRBJ2-2	TGTGCCAGCAGCCTCAATGGGGTAGCGGTCAGTACCGGGGAGCTGTTTTTT	CASSLNGVAVSTGELFF
.	.	TRBV6-5	TRBJ2-2	TGTGCCAGCAGTTACAGGCGACAGGTTAACACCGGGGAGCTGTTTTTT	CASSYRRQVNTGELFF
.	.	TRBV28	TRBJ1-5	TGTGCCAGCACCCCCCTGGACACCGCCAATCAGCCCCAGCATTTT	CASTPLDTANQPQHF
.	.	TRBV4-3	TRBJ2-3	TGCGCCAGCAGCCCAGGTGCCCTTAGCACAGATACGCAGTATTTT	CASSPGALSTDTQYF
TRBD2	.	TRBV7-7	TRBJ2-5	TGTGCCAGCAGCTCGGGAGGTACTCACCAAGAGACCCAGTACTTC	CASSSGGTHQETQYF
TRBD1	.	TRBV4-1	TRBJ1-1	TGCGCCAGCAGCTCACAGGGGACCAGAGCTTTCTTT	CASSSQGTRAFF
.	.	TRBV15	TRBJ2-1	TGTGCCACCAGCAGCTCACACGGGTCCTACAATGAGCAGTTCTTC	CATSSSHGSYNEQFF
TRBD1	.	TRBV12-3/TRBV12-4	TRBJ1-2	TGTGCCAGCAGCAACCAGGGGGCGCATGGCTACACCTTC	CASSNQGAHGYTF
.	.	TRBV5-1	TRBJ1-4	TGCGCCAGCAGCCCGGACAGTTCTAATGAAAAACTGTTTTTT	CASSPDSSNEKLFF
.	.	TRBV2	TRBJ1-1	TGTGCCAGCAGTGAAGCGCTCGGGGGATTGGGGGAAGCTTTCTTT	CASSEALGGLGEAFF
.	once	TRBV11-2	TRBJ1-1	TGTGCCAGCAGTAAGGTAGCGAACACTGAAGCTTTCTTT	CASSKVANTEAFF
TRBD1	.	TRBV27	TRBJ2-7	TGTGCCAGCCGGACAGGGGGTCGTTTCAGGACCTACGAGCAGTACTTC	CASRTGGRFRTYEQYF